Included here is one TCR beta chain sequence, with context. Its antigen is not identified. Hyperthyroidism had been newly diagnosed in patients aged 18 to 65, and its duration was under 2 months. The authors took PBMCs from roughly 9.3 ml fresh peripheral blood. The CDR3 length is 16 residues. In germline, CDR1 is DFQATT, CDR2 SNEGSKA (reference sequence). Deletions cut 1 base from V and 0 bases from J, with 13 bases between. The data were taken from a study of T cells in Graves' hyperthyroidism and ophthalmopathy. Study-level background: The authors collected peripheral blood at initial diagnosis, before any treatment.

Overall study findings and caveats: Clonotypes that were expanded in thyroid above 0.001 mostly appeared in blood too.

What was amplified from RNA transcripts were TCR beta CDR3 regions. TCR CDR3 regions were first amplified by RT-PCR with HTBI primers. One entry per CDR3 protein results from TCRdb running MiXCR on the multiplex PCR reads. The repertoire has 550,000 to 850,000 distinct CDR3 sequences, over 15% of them found once; the top ten carry approximately 15%. The gene calls are TRBV20-1 and TRBJ1-5; D ambiguous. This receptor was taken from a woman aged 45-59 years with Graves' hyperthyroidism that later progressed to Graves' ophthalmopathy. The sequencing input was blood. The CDR3 is CSARVGGISSNQPQHF. In DNA, the CDR3 is TGCAGTGCTAGAGTTGGTGGGATCTCTAGCAATCAGCCCCAGCATTTT.